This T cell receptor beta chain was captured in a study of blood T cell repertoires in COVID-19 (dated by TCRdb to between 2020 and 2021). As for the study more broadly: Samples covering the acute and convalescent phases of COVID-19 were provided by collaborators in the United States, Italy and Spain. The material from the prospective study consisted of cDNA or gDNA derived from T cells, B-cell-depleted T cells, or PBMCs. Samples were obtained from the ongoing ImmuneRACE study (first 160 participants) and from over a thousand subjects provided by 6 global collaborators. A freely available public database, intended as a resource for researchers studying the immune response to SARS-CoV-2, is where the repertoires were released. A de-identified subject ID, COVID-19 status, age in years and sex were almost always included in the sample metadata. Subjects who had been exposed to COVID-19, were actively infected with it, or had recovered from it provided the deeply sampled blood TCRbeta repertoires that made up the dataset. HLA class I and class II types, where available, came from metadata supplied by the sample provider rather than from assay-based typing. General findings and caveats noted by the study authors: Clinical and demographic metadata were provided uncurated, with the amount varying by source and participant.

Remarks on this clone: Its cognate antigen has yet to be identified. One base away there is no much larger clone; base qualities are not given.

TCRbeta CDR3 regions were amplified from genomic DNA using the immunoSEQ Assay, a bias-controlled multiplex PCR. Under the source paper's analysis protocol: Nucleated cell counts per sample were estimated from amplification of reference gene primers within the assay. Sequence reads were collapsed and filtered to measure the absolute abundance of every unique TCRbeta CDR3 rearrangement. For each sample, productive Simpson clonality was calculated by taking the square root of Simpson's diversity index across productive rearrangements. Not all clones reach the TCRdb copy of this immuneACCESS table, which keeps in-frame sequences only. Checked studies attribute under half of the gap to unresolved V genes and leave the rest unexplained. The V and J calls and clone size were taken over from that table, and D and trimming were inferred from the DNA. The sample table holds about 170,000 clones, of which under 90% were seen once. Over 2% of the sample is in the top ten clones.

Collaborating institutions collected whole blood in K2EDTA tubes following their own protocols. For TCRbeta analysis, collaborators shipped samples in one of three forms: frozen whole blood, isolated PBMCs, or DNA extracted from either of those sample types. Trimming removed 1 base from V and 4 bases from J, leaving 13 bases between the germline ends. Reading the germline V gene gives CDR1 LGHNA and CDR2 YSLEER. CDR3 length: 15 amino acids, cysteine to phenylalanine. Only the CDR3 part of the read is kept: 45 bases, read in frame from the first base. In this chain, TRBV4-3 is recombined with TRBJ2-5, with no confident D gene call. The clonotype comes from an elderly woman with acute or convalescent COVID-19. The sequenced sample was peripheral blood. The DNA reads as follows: TGCGCCAGCAGCCAAGTCTACGGGTCGGGAGAGACCCAGTACTTC. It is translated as CASSQVYGSGETQYF.